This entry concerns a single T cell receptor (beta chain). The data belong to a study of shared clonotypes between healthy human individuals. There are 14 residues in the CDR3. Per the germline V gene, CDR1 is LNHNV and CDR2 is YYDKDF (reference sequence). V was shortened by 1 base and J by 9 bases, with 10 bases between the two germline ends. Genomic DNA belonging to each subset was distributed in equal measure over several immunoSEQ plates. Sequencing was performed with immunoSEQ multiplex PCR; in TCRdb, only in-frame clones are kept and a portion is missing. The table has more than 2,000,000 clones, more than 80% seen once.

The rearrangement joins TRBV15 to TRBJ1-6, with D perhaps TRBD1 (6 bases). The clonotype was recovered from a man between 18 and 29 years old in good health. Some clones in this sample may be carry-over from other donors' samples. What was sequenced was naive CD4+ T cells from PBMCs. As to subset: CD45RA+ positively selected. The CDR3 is CATSRGGLGSPLHF. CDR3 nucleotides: TGTGCCACCAGCAGAGGGGGGCTCGGTTCACCCCTCCACTTT.